This TCR beta chain was documented in a study of neurological immune-mediated disorders. Volunteers from a blood bank in Maryland, USA, constituted the healthy controls. 2 million unsorted PBMCs were stored in RNAlater at -80 °C before RNA extraction. 5'RACE employing 10-nucleotide random UMIs yielded the cDNA. TCRdb reanalysed the 5' RACE reads using MiXCR and keeps one entry per CDR3 protein. The sample includes 77,000 or so distinct CDR3 sequences, around 9.9% seen only once; the top ten take 1.5% to 2%. Germline-derived CDR1 and CDR2 are MNHEY and SMNVEV (reference sequence). The CDR3 extends over 16 amino acids. Trimming took 5 bases from V and 2 from J; bases not matched to a gene: 9. This clonotype was recorded many times.

This TCR came from a man aged 50 or older in good health. V is TRBV27 and J is TRBJ2-3, with 8 nucleotides matching TRBD2. Sequenced sample: PBMCs. The CDR3 DNA sequence: TGTGCCAGCAGTGACCCCATAGCGGGGTACACAGATACGCAGTATTTT. The encoded protein is CASSDPIAGYTDTQYF.